Presented here are 32 T cell receptor beta chains from one specimen sequenced in a study of beta chain features in type 1 diabetes. Study findings and constraints: Significant though moderate, a shortening of TCRB CDR3s appeared in all four CD4+ subsets of Type 1 diabetes patients.

The study reverse transcribed the entire isolated RNA, so it sequenced expressed TCRB transcripts. Assay: immunoSEQ multiplex PCR; the TCRdb copy retains only in-frame clones and omits some. Of 200,000 to 300,000 clones listed, around 13% were seen once; the top ten hold approximately 0.018%. Their cognate antigens are unknown. The sequenced material came from naive CD4+ T cells from blood. The receptors originated from a man between 25 and 39 years old with type 1 diabetes.

This chain joins TRBV6-6 and TRBJ2-7, with a possible D match to TRBD2 (6 bases). This CDR3 is 13 amino acids long. Germline lookup yields CDR1 MNHNY and CDR2 SVGAGI (reference sequence). With 6 bases removed from V and 0 bases from J, the gap between germline ends came to 9 bases. As DNA, the CDR3 is TGTGCCAGCAGCCCGGGGGACTCCTACGAGCAGTACTTC. It is translated as CASSPGDSYEQYF.

This chain joins TRBV11-2 and TRBJ2-5; a possible D gene is TRBD2 (7 bases). Germline CDR1 reads SGHAT; CDR2 reads FQNNGV. V was pared by 3 bases and J by 5 bases, with 13 bases between. CDR3 length: 14 amino acids. CDR3 region: CASSFTSDRETQYF. The DNA of the CDR3 is TGTGCCAGCAGCTTCACTAGCGACAGGGAGACCCAGTACTTC.

The J gene is TRBJ1-5, the V gene TRBV6-1; D remains ambiguous. Germline V lookup: CDR1 MNHNS, CDR2 SASEGT. Trimming left V 4 bases short and J 0 bases short, with 7 bases between. The CDR3 is 14 amino acids. In nucleotides, the CDR3 is TGTGCCAGCAGTGTTGAGGTTAGCAATCAGCCCCAGCATTTT. Its translation: CASSVEVSNQPQHF.

This clone has a handful of counts. CDR3 protein: CASSYGTGGLDTQYF. The DNA for the CDR3 is TGTGCCAGCAGTTATGGGACAGGGGGCTTGGATACGCAGTATTTT. The gene calls are TRBV6-5 and TRBJ2-3; the match to TRBD1 covers 12 bases. CDR3 size: 15 residues. CDR1 is MNHEY, CDR2 SVGAGI, per germline. Trimming took 3 bases from V and 6 from J; bases not matched to a gene: 4.

V and J are TRBV9 and TRBJ2-5; TRBD1 agrees at 8 bases. CDR1 is SGDLS and CDR2 is YYNGEE in the germline V gene. The CDR3 is 14 residues long. V shed 3 bases, J shed 5 bases, and the junction held 6 bases outside the gene matches. In DNA, the CDR3 is TGTGCCAGCAGCGACAGCAGGGGGCGGGAGACCCAGTACTTC. Protein product: CASSDSRGRETQYF. Using reference TRBV9 and TRBJ2-5 for the parts outside the CDR3, the full variable domain is DSGVTQTPKHLITATGQRVTLRCSPRSGDLSVYWYQQSLDQGLQFLIQYYNGEERAKGNILERFSAQQFPDLHSELNLSSLELGDSALYFCASSDSRGRETQYFGPGTRLLVL.

This clone turned up a few times. This chain joins TRBV7-2 and TRBJ1-2, with 7 nucleotides matching TRBD1. The germline gives CDR1 SGHTA, CDR2 FQGNSA. V shed 2 bases and J 4 bases; nucleotides not matched to a gene: 4. The length of the CDR3 is 14 residues. CDR3 amino acids: CASSLRQGGYGYTF. In DNA, the CDR3 is TGTGCCAGCAGCTTAAGACAGGGAGGCTATGGCTACACCTTC. The full variable domain, rest sourced from reference TRBV7-2 and TRBJ1-2, is GAGVSQSPSNKVTEKGKDVELRCDPISGHTALYWYRQSLGQGLEFLIYFQGNSAPDKSGLPSDRFSAERTGGSVSTLTIQRTQQEDSAVYLCASSLRQGGYGYTFGSGTRLTVV.

This chain joins TRBV19 and TRBJ1-5; TRBD1 aligns across 8 bases. V was clipped by 3 bases and J by 5 bases; unmatched bases: 3. Germline CDR1 reads LNHDA; CDR2 reads SQIVND (reference sequence). CDR3 length: 14 residues. DNA for the CDR3: TGTGCCAGTAGTATTTTACAGGGGGATCAGCCCCAGCATTTT. Translating gives CASSILQGDQPQHF.

The chain carries TRBV4-2 and TRBJ2-2; 7 bases fit TRBD2. Germline values: CDR1 LGHNA, CDR2 YNFKEQ. V dropped 1 base and J dropped 4; count of bases not matched to a gene: 6. The CDR3 is made up of 16 amino acids. Here the CDR3 reads CASSQASGRSTGELFF. The CDR3 DNA reads TGTGCCAGCAGCCAAGCTAGCGGTAGGAGCACCGGGGAGCTGTTTTTT.

V and J are TRBV9 and TRBJ2-1; the match to TRBD1 covers 12 bases. CDR3 size: 15 residues. Germline lookup yields CDR1 SGDLS and CDR2 YYNGEE. V was pared by 2 bases and J by 7 bases, with 4 bases of the junction left unmatched. DNA for the CDR3: TGTGCCAGCAGCGTTAGGGACAGGGGGCGGAATGAGCAGTTCTTC. The encoded protein is CASSVRDRGRNEQFF.

This clone was recorded a few times. The genes are TRBV29-1 and TRBJ2-3; 11 nucleotides line up with TRBD2. V lost 4 bases, J lost 4 bases, and 7 bases stayed unmatched. Germline V gene sequence: CDR1 SQVTM, CDR2 ANQGSEA. The CDR3 has 15 amino acids. The CDR3 nucleotides are TGCAGCGTTGGCGGGACTAGCGGAGGCGCAGATACGCAGTATTTT. Amino acids: CSVGGTSGGADTQYF.

The V and J genes are TRBV2 and TRBJ1-2; 8 nucleotides agree with TRBD1. The ends lost 0 bases at V and 8 bases at J; junction bases unmatched: 5. The CDR3 contains 14 residues. Germline lookup yields CDR1 SNHLY and CDR2 FYNNEI. CDR3 nucleotide sequence: TGTGCCAGCAGTGAAGCGTCCAGGGGGCGAGGCTACACCTTC. This codes for CASSEASRGRGYTF.

This chain joins TRBV6-1 and TRBJ2-1; 10 positions match TRBD1. Germline V gene sequence: CDR1 MNHNS, CDR2 SASEGT. The CDR3 is 15 residues long. J lost 2 bases, V lost 6 bases, and 4 bases had no gene match. The CDR3 here is CASRTTGGAYNEQFF. CDR3 sequence (DNA): TGTGCCAGCAGGACGACAGGGGGCGCCTACAATGAGCAGTTCTTC.

This rearrangement joins TRBV5-1 to TRBJ1-2; D not resolved. Germline V gives CDR1 SGHRS, CDR2 YFSETQ. V lost 0 bases, J lost 3 bases, and 9 bases lay in between. This CDR3 has 14 residues. CDR3: CASSLGPADYGYTF. In DNA form, the CDR3 reads TGCGCCAGCAGCTTGGGGCCCGCGGACTATGGCTACACCTTC.

CDR3 in DNA: TGTGCCAGCAGAGGACAGGGGGCCCCTCAAGAGACCCAGTACTTC. Encoded protein: CASRGQGAPQETQYF. The chain carries TRBV2 and TRBJ2-5, with 11 bases that match TRBD1. V was pared by 6 bases and J by 2 bases, with 5 bases of the junction left unmatched. This CDR3 has 15 amino acids. Germline-derived CDR1 and CDR2 are SNHLY and FYNNEI.

This clone was seen a few times. The rearrangement uses TRBV19 and TRBJ1-2; D not resolved. This CDR3 is built from 14 residues. CDR1 and CDR2 (germline): LNHDA, SQIVND (reference sequence). V was shortened by 6 bases and J by 4 bases, with 15 bases between the two germline ends. CDR3 loop: CASSDFPRRYGYTF. The DNA of the CDR3 is TGTGCCAGTAGCGACTTCCCCCGGCGCTATGGCTACACCTTC.

This sequence joins TRBV29-1 and TRBJ2-5, with TRBD1 matching over 7 bases. V lost 6 bases to trimming and J lost 5 bases; unmatched junction nucleotides: 15. Germline V gene sequence: CDR1 SQVTM, CDR2 ANQGSEA. CDR3 length equals 15 residues. DNA for the CDR3: TGCAGCGTCACAACAGGGGTGAGCGTATCGGAGACCCAGTACTTC. Translating gives CSVTTGVSVSETQYF. Looking up the rest from reference TRBV29-1 and TRBJ2-5 gives the full variable domain: SAVISQKPSRDICQRGTSLTIQCQVDSQVTMMFWYRQQPGQSLTLIATANQGSEATYESGFVIDKFPISRPNLTFSTLTVSNMSPEDSSIYLCSVTTGVSVSETQYFGPGTRLLVL.

This clone occurred a few times. CDR3 in amino acids: CASSIGTGLAKNIQYF. Written as DNA, the CDR3 is TGTGCCAGCAGCATTGGGACAGGGCTAGCCAAAAACATTCAGTACTTC. The chain carries TRBV11-2 and TRBJ2-4; 9 bases align to TRBD1. The CDR3 is made up of 16 amino acids. The germline V gene encodes CDR1 SGHAT and CDR2 FQNNGV. J was trimmed by 0 bases and V by 5 bases; bases with no gene match: 5. The variable domain in full, with the rest retrieved from reference TRBV11-2 and TRBJ2-4, is EAGVAQSPRYKIIEKRQSVAFWCNPISGHATLYWYQQILGQGPKLLIQFQNNGVVDDSQLPKDRFSAERLKGVDSTLKIQPAKLEDSAVYLCASSIGTGLAKNIQYFGAGTRLSVL.

This clone occurred a few times. The chain joins TRBV6-5 to TRBJ1-1; 11 nucleotides align to TRBD1. The CDR3 consists of 16 residues. V was clipped by 4 bases and J by 0 bases; unmatched bases: 4. Germline CDR1 is MNHEY and CDR2 is SVGAGI. The CDR3 nucleotides read TGTGCCAGCAGTTCTTGGACAGGGGGCATGAACACTGAAGCTTTCTTT. It yields the protein CASSSWTGGMNTEAFF.

The chain is built from TRBV6-6 and TRBJ1-2; D not certain. V was shortened by 2 bases and J by 3 bases, with 7 bases between the two germline ends. Germline loops: CDR1 MNHNY, CDR2 SVGAGI (reference sequence). This CDR3 is 13 amino acids long. This CDR3 is CASSYHTDYGYTF. For the CDR3, the DNA is TGTGCCAGCAGTTACCATACTGACTATGGCTACACCTTC.

The rearrangement joins TRBV5-1 to TRBJ2-7; 11 bases agree with TRBD2. CDR3 length: 15 amino acids. Trimming cost V 0 bases and J 5 bases; bases outside gene matches: 4. CDR1 and CDR2 (germline): SGHRS, YFSETQ. CDR3 loop: CASSLVGTSGDEQYF. DNA for the CDR3: TGCGCCAGCAGCTTGGTCGGGACTAGCGGTGACGAGCAGTACTTC.

This chain joins TRBV28 and TRBJ1-5; D is unclear. The V gene lost 5 bases and the J gene lost 5 bases, with 4 bases spanning the gap. Germline CDR1 is MDHEN and CDR2 is SYDVKM. There are 11 residues in the CDR3. The CDR3 DNA follows: TGTGCCAGCAGTCAATATCAGCCCCAGCATTTT. Encoded protein: CASSQYQPQHF. The full variable domain, rest sourced from reference TRBV28 and TRBJ1-5, is DVKVTQSSRYLVKRTGEKVFLECVQDMDHENMFWYRQDPGLGLRLIYFSYDVKMKEKGDIPEGYSVSREKKERFSLILESASTNQTSMYLCASSQYQPQHFGDGTRLSIL.

In this sample, this clone turned up a few times. The chain uses TRBV11-2 and TRBJ2-1, with 10 bases lining up with TRBD1. CDR3 length: 16 amino acids. J gave up 6 bases and V 4 bases, and 9 bases lay outside the gene matches. CDR1 and CDR2 (germline): SGHAT, FQNNGV. The CDR3, as DNA: TGTGCCAGCAGCTCCAAGACAGGGGGCTGGGGCAATGAGCAGTTCTTC. It is translated as CASSSKTGGWGNEQFF. Variable domain in full (rest from reference TRBV11-2 and TRBJ2-1): EAGVAQSPRYKIIEKRQSVAFWCNPISGHATLYWYQQILGQGPKLLIQFQNNGVVDDSQLPKDRFSAERLKGVDSTLKIQPAKLEDSAVYLCASSSKTGGWGNEQFFGPGTRLTVL.

This chain uses TRBV6-1 with TRBJ2-1; tentatively, D is TRBD2 (5 bases). The germline V gene has CDR1 MNHNS and CDR2 SASEGT. The length of the CDR3 is 13 residues. V was pared by 8 bases and J by 8 bases, with 16 bases between. The CDR3, as DNA: TGTGCCAGCCGAAAGACCCTGGGAGATGAGCAGTTCTTC. Residues: CASRKTLGDEQFF.

The chain employs TRBV18 and TRBJ2-7, with TRBD1 matching over 10 bases. The germline gives CDR1 KGHSH, CDR2 LQKENI. V lost 3 bases to trimming and J lost 6 bases; unmatched junction nucleotides: 5. CDR3 length equals 14 residues. The CDR3 DNA reads as TGTGCCAGCTCACCGGAGACAGGGGGCGGCGAGCAGTACTTC. This translates into CASSPETGGGEQYF.

This clone was detected only a few times. Other DNA sequences in this specimen translate into the identical CDR3. This chain uses TRBV5-1 with TRBJ2-2; 7 bases align to TRBD1. The V gene end was trimmed by 0 bases and the J gene end by 4 bases; junction bases not matched to a gene: 3. From germline, CDR1 is SGHRS and CDR2 YFSETQ. There are 15 residues in the CDR3. The CDR3 nucleotides read TGCGCCAGCAGCTTGGGGGACAGAGTCACCGGGGAGCTGTTTTTT. Its protein is CASSLGDRVTGELFF.

The rearrangement joins TRBV5-1 to TRBJ2-3; 10 bases are a match to TRBD2. Per germline, CDR1 SGHRS and CDR2 YFSETQ. The CDR3 sequence is 14 residues long. V shed 2 bases, J shed 7 bases, and the junction held 4 bases outside the gene matches. The chain's CDR3 is CASSFLAGENTQYF. The CDR3 DNA sequence: TGCGCCAGCAGCTTTCTAGCGGGAGAAAATACGCAGTATTTT.

CDR3 nucleotides: TGTGCCTGGACCCGACAGGGATCCGGGGAGCTGTTTTTT. This translates into CAWTRQGSGELFF. The chain recombines TRBV30 with TRBJ2-2, with 7 bases matching TRBD1. The J segment lost 6 bases and the V segment lost 4 bases, leaving 5 bases of the junction unmatched. Looked up from germline, CDR1 is GTSNPN and CDR2 is SVGIG (reference sequence). This CDR3 comprises 13 residues.

The V and J genes are TRBV10-3 and TRBJ2-5; 10 bases align to TRBD1. The ends lost 4 bases at V and 2 bases at J; junction bases unmatched: 1. The CDR3 spans 14 residues. Germline assignment: CDR1 ENHRY and CDR2 SYGVKD. This CDR3 is CAISGDRGQETQYF. DNA of the CDR3: TGTGCCATCAGTGGGGACAGGGGACAAGAGACCCAGTACTTC.

This clone occurred a few times. The chain couples TRBV5-1 to TRBJ1-1; D remains unclear. Trimming removed 3 bases from V and 7 bases from J, with 7 bases in between. The length of the CDR3 is 11 residues. CDR1 SGHRS and CDR2 YFSETQ come from the germline V gene. The chain's CDR3 is CASSSEYEAFF. The CDR3 DNA is TGCGCCAGCAGCTCGGAGTATGAAGCTTTCTTT.

The chain carries TRBV5-1 and TRBJ1-5, with D possibly being TRBD1 (6 bases). Germline values: CDR1 SGHRS, CDR2 YFSETQ. The CDR3 runs to 16 residues. V lost 0 bases and J lost 2, with 12 bases in between. Here the CDR3 DNA reads TGCGCCAGCAGCTTGGGGGGGCCAGCCGGCAATCAGCCCCAGCATTTT. Translated, it gives CASSLGGPAGNQPQHF.

This chain links TRBV20-1 with TRBJ1-2; D might be TRBD1 (6 bases). This CDR3 spans 11 amino acids. Germline values: CDR1 DFQATT, CDR2 SNEGSKA (reference sequence). Between the trimmed V and J ends, which lost 3 bases and 8 bases, there was a span of 10 bases. The CDR3 region has the DNA TGCAGTGCTAGGCAGGGGATGGGCTACACCTTC. It yields the protein CSARQGMGYTF.

This clone was observed a few times. This chain links TRBV4-1 with TRBJ1-2; D unresolved. Trimming removed 0 bases at V and 0 bases at J, with 8 bases between. There are 15 residues in the CDR3. Germline assignment: CDR1 MGHRA and CDR2 YSYEKL. This CDR3 is CASSQDRGANYGYTF. DNA of the CDR3: TGCGCCAGCAGCCAAGATCGCGGGGCTAACTATGGCTACACCTTC.